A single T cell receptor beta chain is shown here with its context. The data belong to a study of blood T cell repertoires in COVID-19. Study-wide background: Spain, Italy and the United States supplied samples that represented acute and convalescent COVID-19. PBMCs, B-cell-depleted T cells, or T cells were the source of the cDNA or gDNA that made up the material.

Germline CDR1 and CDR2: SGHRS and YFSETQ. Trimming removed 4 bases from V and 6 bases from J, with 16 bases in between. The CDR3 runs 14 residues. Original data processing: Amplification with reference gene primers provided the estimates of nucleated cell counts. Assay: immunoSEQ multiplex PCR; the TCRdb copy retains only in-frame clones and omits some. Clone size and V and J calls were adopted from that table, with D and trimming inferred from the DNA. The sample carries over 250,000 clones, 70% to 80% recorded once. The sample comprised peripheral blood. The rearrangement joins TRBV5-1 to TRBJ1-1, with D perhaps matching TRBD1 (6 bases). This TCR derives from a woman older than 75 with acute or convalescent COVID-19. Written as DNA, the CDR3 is TGCGCCAGCAGCCCGGACAGAATAACCGCTGAAGCTTTCTTT. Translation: CASSPDRITAEAFF.